The 23 T cell receptor beta chains given below trace back to one sample, sequenced in a study of blood T cell repertoires in COVID-19. Sequencing was performed with immunoSEQ multiplex PCR; in TCRdb, only in-frame clones are kept and a portion is missing. The sample has approximately 78,000 clones, over 75% seen once. The sample was peripheral blood. Receptors were obtained from a man aged 50 to 59 with acute or convalescent COVID-19.

The rearrangement links TRBV29-1 to TRBJ2-3; D is unclear. The CDR3 has 11 amino acids. The germline gives CDR1 SQVTM, CDR2 ANQGSEA. CDR3 residues: CIRTSTDTQYF. The CDR3 DNA follows: TGCATTCGAACTAGCACAGATACGCAGTATTTT.

This clone has only one observation. This chain uses TRBV10-3 with TRBJ1-2; no firm D call. Germline CDR1 is ENHRY and CDR2 is SYGVKD. The CDR3 totals 13 residues. The V end was cut by 4 bases, the J end by 4 bases, with 10 bases between. CDR3 amino acids: CAISAGERYGYTF. As DNA, the CDR3 is TGTGCCATCAGTGCTGGCGAGCGCTATGGCTACACCTTC.

V is TRBV10-3 and J is TRBJ2-7, with a possible D match to TRBD1 (5 bases). Germline CDR1 and CDR2: ENHRY and SYGVKD. The ends were cut back, 5 bases at V and 3 bases at J, with 14 bases in the middle. This CDR3 is built from 14 residues. In DNA, the CDR3 is TGTGCCATCAGTACCCAGGGCCAGGACTACGAGCAGTACTTC. Its protein is CAISTQGQDYEQYF.

V and J are TRBV29-1 and TRBJ2-5, with 8 bases identical to TRBD2. CDR3 length: 18 residues. Looked up from germline, CDR1 is SQVTM and CDR2 is ANQGSEA. Unmatched junction bases numbered 21, after V lost 4 bases and J lost 5 bases. CDR3 nucleotides: TGCAGCGTTGTCGGGTCGGCGGGGGGTTATTTTGTAGAGGAGACCCAGTACTTC. As protein: CSVVGSAGGYFVEETQYF.

V usage is TRBV19 and J usage is TRBJ2-3; D gene unclear. This CDR3 contains 15 residues. V was cut by 5 bases and J by 0 bases, with 12 bases left in between. From germline, CDR1 is LNHDA and CDR2 SQIVND (reference sequence). CDR3 residues: CASSSRSESTDTQYF. CDR3 nucleotide sequence: TGTGCCAGTAGTTCCCGGAGCGAGAGCACAGATACGCAGTATTTT.

The chain couples TRBV9 to TRBJ2-7, with a tentative D call TRBD2 (6 bases). V dropped 4 bases and J dropped 5 bases, with 16 bases sitting between them. This CDR3 has 14 residues. Germline CDR1 reads SGDLS; CDR2 reads YYNGEE. The CDR3 is CASSPEGGYNEQYF. In DNA, the CDR3 is TGTGCCAGCAGCCCCGAAGGAGGGTACAACGAGCAGTACTTC.

The V and J genes are TRBV2 and TRBJ2-4, with 7 bases that match TRBD1. The CDR3 sequence is 15 residues long. With 2 bases clipped from V and 3 bases from J, the junction kept 4 bases outside the gene matches. Germline V gives CDR1 SNHLY, CDR2 FYNNEI. The CDR3 loop is CASSEQGVGKNIQYF. CDR3 sequence (DNA): TGTGCCAGCAGTGAACAGGGGGTTGGCAAAAACATTCAGTACTTC.

The genes are TRBV6-5 and TRBJ1-4; no clear D. This CDR3 is 15 amino acids long. The V end was cut by 1 base, the J end by 0 bases, with 6 bases between. Germline assignment: CDR1 MNHEY and CDR2 SVGAGI. The CDR3: CASSYFYATNEKLFF. The CDR3 DNA sequence: TGTGCCAGCAGTTACTTCTATGCAACTAATGAAAAACTGTTTTTT.

This clone was detected a few times. One junction end disagrees with the germline gene, perhaps due to a read error. The V gene is TRBV18, the J gene TRBJ2-7; TRBD2 is a possible D gene (6 bases). CDR3 length: 13 residues. Germline assignment: CDR1 KGHSH and CDR2 LQKENI. The CDR3 loop is CASSPRDGGRQNF. Written as DNA, the CDR3 is TGTGCCAGCTCACCACGGGACGGGGGAAGACAAAACTTC.

The chain joins TRBV2 to TRBJ2-1; D is perhaps TRBD2 (7 bases). This CDR3 comprises 12 residues. CDR1 SNHLY and CDR2 FYNNEI come from the germline V gene. The V end was cut by 7 bases, the J end by 14 bases, with 18 bases between. The CDR3 reads CASISTGGPKFF. The CDR3 DNA is TGTGCCAGCATTTCTACGGGGGGCCCGAAGTTCTTC.

This clone was picked up one time. The chain combines TRBV29-1 with TRBJ2-3; D ambiguous. Trimming removed 4 bases from V and 2 bases from J, with 13 bases in between. Germline-derived CDR1 and CDR2 are SQVTM and ANQGSEA. CDR3 length: 14 residues. Here the CDR3 DNA reads TGCAGCGTTGCCCGTGGCGGCCCCACAGATACGCAGTATTTT. Protein sequence: CSVARGGPTDTQYF.

In this sample, this clone turned up a few times. The chain links TRBV5-6 to TRBJ1-3; tentative D call: TRBD1 (5 bases). Germline-derived CDR1 and CDR2 are SGHDT and YYEEEE. The V end was cut by 0 bases, the J end by 4 bases, with 11 bases between. This CDR3 contains 15 residues. The CDR3 sequence: CASSLAQVSGNTIYF. CDR3 bases: TGTGCCAGCAGCTTGGCACAGGTATCCGGAAACACCATATATTTT.

The genes are TRBV19 and TRBJ1-5; D is unclear. Trimming removed 7 bases at V and 1 base at J, with 17 bases between. This CDR3 comprises 16 residues. Per the germline V gene, CDR1 is LNHDA and CDR2 is SQIVND (reference sequence). CDR3 nucleotides: TGTGCCAGTAACCCCACGGGTTTTTCAAGCAATCAGCCCCAGCATTTT. Its translation is CASNPTGFSSNQPQHF.

The V gene is TRBV9, the J gene TRBJ2-3; D gene unclear. In germline, CDR1 is SGDLS, CDR2 YYNGEE. The CDR3 is 14 residues long. Trimming removed 7 bases from V and 4 bases from J, with 16 bases in between. The CDR3 DNA is TGTGCCAGCGCGGTGGCAGTCGTTCCAGATACGCAGTATTTT. It encodes CASAVAVVPDTQYF. Together with reference TRBV9 and TRBJ2-3, the CDR3 gives the full variable domain: DSGVTQTPKHLITATGQRVTLRCSPRSGDLSVYWYQQSLDQGLQFLIQYYNGEERAKGNILERFSAQQFPDLHSELNLSSLELGDSALYFCASAVAVVPDTQYFGPGTRLTVL.

The J gene is TRBJ2-3, the V gene TRBV10-3; D not resolved. The CDR3 sequence is 15 residues long. Trimming removed 3 bases at V and 0 bases at J, with 10 bases between. CDR1 and CDR2 (germline): ENHRY, SYGVKD. The CDR3 region has the DNA TGTGCCATCAGTGAAAGTCAGACTAGCACAGATACGCAGTATTTT. Translated: CAISESQTSTDTQYF.

This clone was observed a single time. The genes are TRBV14 and TRBJ1-3; D is unresolved. Trimming cost V 4 bases and J 11 bases, with 12 bases left between them. CDR1 SGHDN and CDR2 FVKESK come from the germline V gene. CDR3 length: 12 amino acids. The CDR3 region has the DNA TGTGCCAGCAGCCCGGCTTTGGACTCCATATATTTT. Protein: CASSPALDSIYF. Full variable domain (missing parts from reference TRBV14 and TRBJ1-3): EAGVTQFPSHSVIEKGQTVTLRCDPISGHDNLYWYRRVMGKEIKFLLHFVKESKQDESGMPNNRFLAERTGGTYSTLKVQPAELEDSGVYFCASSPALDSIYFGEGSWLTVV.

The chain recombines TRBV29-1 with TRBJ2-3, with no clear D. Trimming left V 2 bases short and J 2 bases short, with 11 bases between. CDR1 SQVTM and CDR2 ANQGSEA come from the germline V gene. CDR3 length: 14 amino acids. Here the CDR3 reads CSVELDLITDTQYF. The CDR3, as DNA: TGCAGCGTTGAACTAGACCTAATCACAGATACGCAGTATTTT.

The CDR3 loop is CASSQDRSTTEYQPQHF. CDR3 in DNA: TGTGCCAGCAGCCAAGATCGGAGTACAACCGAATATCAGCCCCAGCATTTT. The chain links TRBV4-2 to TRBJ1-5, with D unresolved. Per the germline V gene, CDR1 is LGHNA and CDR2 is YNFKEQ. CDR3 length: 17 amino acids. The ends were cut back, 0 bases at V and 5 bases at J, with 17 bases in the middle.

The rearrangement links TRBV27 to TRBJ2-7; a weak D match, TRBD2 (6 bases). V was pared by 5 bases and J by 4 bases, with 12 bases between. Germline V gene sequence: CDR1 MNHEY, CDR2 SMNVEV (reference sequence). There are 13 residues in the CDR3. The DNA for the CDR3 is TGTGCCAGCAGTCGGGACTTGGCTTACGAGCAGTACTTC. This sequence encodes CASSRDLAYEQYF.

The chain's CDR3 is CASSMVSESEQFF. The CDR3 DNA sequence: TGTGCCAGTAGTATGGTTAGCGAGAGTGAGCAGTTCTTC. This sequence joins TRBV19 and TRBJ2-1, with TRBD2 as a possible D gene (5 bases). Per the germline V gene, CDR1 is LNHDA and CDR2 is SQIVND (reference sequence). The ends were cut back, 3 bases at V and 9 bases at J, with 12 bases in the middle. The CDR3 is made up of 13 amino acids. The whole variable domain, remainder taken from reference TRBV19 and TRBJ2-1, is DGGITQSPKYLFRKEGQNVTLSCEQNLNHDAMYWYRQDPGQGLRLIYYSQIVNDFQKGDIAEGYSVSREKKESFPLTVTSAQKNPTAFYLCASSMVSESEQFFGPGTRLTVL.

The V and J genes are TRBV29-1 and TRBJ2-7, with 7 nucleotides matching TRBD1. CDR1 and CDR2 (germline): SQVTM, ANQGSEA. J lost 3 bases, V lost 6 bases, and 8 bases had no gene match. The CDR3 loop spans 13 amino acids. The CDR3 loop reads CSVRDSSLYEQYF. CDR3 DNA sequence: TGCAGCGTCCGGGACAGCTCACTCTACGAGCAGTACTTC.

The sample holds one count of this clone. V and J are TRBV24-1 and TRBJ1-1; TRBD1 matches at 9 bases. V was clipped by 3 bases and J by 5 bases; unmatched bases: 6. CDR1 KGHDR and CDR2 SFDVKD come from the germline V gene. The CDR3 covers 15 residues. CDR3 protein: CATSDAGTGRTEAFF. The CDR3 coding sequence is TGTGCCACCAGTGATGCCGGGACAGGGAGAACTGAAGCTTTCTTT.

The rearrangement joins TRBV21-1 to TRBJ1-5; the D call of TRBD1 is as the table states it, not checked on the DNA. TRBV21-1 is termed a pseudogene. The CDR3 totals 15 residues. The CDR3 DNA is TGTGCCAGCAGCAAGGCACACACCCGCAATCAGCCCCAGCATTTT. The encoded protein is CASSKAHTRNQPQHF.